This TCR beta chain is drawn from a study of cytomegalovirus exposure and HLA in healthy donors. The trim removed 4 bases at V and 2 bases at J, leaving 5 bases unmatched. The CDR3 loop spans 14 amino acids. Looked up from germline, CDR1 is SGHRS and CDR2 is YFSETQ. Use of 60 Vbeta and 13 Jbeta primers characterized the PCR. Sequenced by immunoSEQ multiplex PCR; TCRdb stores in-frame clones only, minus some. This sample has approximately 270,000 clones; roughly 80% occur once, and the top ten carry about 0.28%. The chain uses TRBV5-1 and TRBJ1-1; 7 bases are a match to TRBD1. The sequence derives from a girl aged 2 to 9 in good health and CMV-seronegative. The sequencing sample was made of PBMCs. The CDR3 protein is CASSGRTGNTEAFF. The DNA of the CDR3 is TGCGCCAGCAGCGGGCGGACAGGCAACACTGAAGCTTTCTTT.